This T cell receptor beta chain derives from a study of OX40 agonist ivuxolimab in advanced cancers. For the study at large: Patients were infused with ivuxolimab every 2 weeks at 0.01 to 10 mg/kg. Of the participants, approximately 36% had some prior anti-PD-1, anti-PD-L1 or anti-CTLA-4 therapy, which was allowed. Regarding the study as a whole: Some of the nonresponding patients also showed low levels of normalized T-cell clonal expansion.

Germline CDR1 reads SGHVS; CDR2 reads FNYEAQ. Trimming removed 1 base at V and 2 bases at J, with 11 bases between. The CDR3 has 15 amino acids. Only in-frame clones appear in the TCRdb table, and some are missing; sequencing was by immunoSEQ multiplex PCR. The sample lists 90,000 to 120,000 clones; 91% were seen once. With respect to this clone: Its antigen is currently unknown.

The sequence was collected from an adult with an advanced solid tumor such as melanoma, head and neck, liver or kidney cancer. The sample consisted of CD4+ or CD8+ T cells sorted from blood, taken in a trial of the OX40 agonist ivuxolimab. The chain is built from TRBV7-6 and TRBJ2-5; D possibly corresponds to TRBD1 (5 bases). CDR3 sequence: CASSLGGSQQETQYF. The CDR3 bases are TGTGCCAGCAGCTTAGGGGGCAGTCAACAAGAGACCCAGTACTTC.